This T cell receptor (beta chain) is drawn from a study of T cell repertoires in cytomegalovirus infection. About the research overall: Through public TCR beta signatures, both CMV infection and matching HLA type were indicated.

TCRdb called the reads again in MiXCR, with one record for every CDR3 protein. The data show 630,000 or so distinct CDR3 sequences, with roughly 24% seen just once and 6.5% to 10% held by the top ten. With regard to this clonotype: Its specificity is unknown.

Overall study results and limits: CMV-specific HLA-C-restricted TCR beta clonotypes dominated the ex vivo response. The study identified carriers of CMV plus the relevant HLA from cumulative public TCR beta family frequency.

Trimming removed 4 bases from V and 1 base from J, with 11 bases in between. This CDR3 spans 14 amino acids. Germline assignment: CDR1 SGHKS and CDR2 YYEKEE (reference sequence). V is TRBV5-5 and J is TRBJ1-1; D perhaps matches TRBD1 (6 bases). The clonotype originates from a human donor in good health (CMV status not recorded). Some clones in this sample may be carry-over from other donors' samples. Sample: CD8+ T cells from PBMCs. The CDR3 DNA sequence: TGTGCCAGCAGCCCAAAGACAGGGAACACTGAAGCTTTCTTT. As protein: CASSPKTGNTEAFF.